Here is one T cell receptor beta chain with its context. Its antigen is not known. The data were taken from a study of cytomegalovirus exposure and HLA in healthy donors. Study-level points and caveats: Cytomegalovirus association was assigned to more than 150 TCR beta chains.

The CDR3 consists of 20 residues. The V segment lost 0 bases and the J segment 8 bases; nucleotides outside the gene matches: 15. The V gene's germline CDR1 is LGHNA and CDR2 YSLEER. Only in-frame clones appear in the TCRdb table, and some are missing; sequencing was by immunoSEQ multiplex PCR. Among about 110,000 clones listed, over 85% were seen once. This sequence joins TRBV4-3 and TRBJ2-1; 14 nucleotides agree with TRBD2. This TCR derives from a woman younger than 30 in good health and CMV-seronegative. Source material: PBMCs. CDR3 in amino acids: CASSQDGALGTSGSWHEQFF. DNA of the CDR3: TGCGCCAGCAGCCAAGACGGCGCCCTGGGGACTAGCGGGAGTTGGCATGAGCAGTTCTTC.